One sample yielded the 29 T cell receptor beta chains listed below, sequenced in a study of T cell responses to AZD1222 COVID-19 vaccine. Clones were read by immunoSEQ multiplex PCR, and TCRdb kept only the in-frame ones, dropping some. The sample records 70,000 to 90,000 clones, 70% to 85% being singletons. The starting material was peripheral blood, obtained on day 0 of AZD1222 vaccination. Receptors were obtained from an adult in good health.

The chain couples TRBV6-4 to TRBJ2-3, with D unclear. The V end lost 2 bases, the J end lost 2 bases, and 2 bases lay between the germline ends. In germline, CDR1 is MRHNA, CDR2 SNTAGT. The CDR3 spans 12 residues. CDR3 region: CASSDLTDTQYF. CDR3 sequence (DNA): TGTGCCAGCAGTGACCTCACAGATACGCAGTATTTT.

The gene calls are TRBV14 and TRBJ2-7; D not resolved. This CDR3 region has 11 residues. CDR1 SGHDN and CDR2 FVKESK come from the germline V gene. Between the trimmed V and J ends, which lost 1 base and 7 bases, there was a span of 5 bases. The CDR3 sequence: CASSQVGEQYF. The CDR3, as DNA: TGTGCCAGCAGCCAAGTTGGAGAGCAGTACTTC.

This chain joins TRBV7-9 and TRBJ1-2, with a tentative D call TRBD1 (6 bases). V dropped 1 base and J dropped 3 bases, with 15 bases sitting between them. Per the germline V gene, CDR1 is SEHNR and CDR2 is FQNEAQ (reference sequence). The CDR3 spans 16 residues. Here the CDR3 reads CASSLGGPRSDYGYTF. CDR3 nucleotide sequence: TGTGCCAGCAGCTTAGGGGGGCCTCGGTCAGACTATGGCTACACCTTC.

This clone showed up just a few times. This rearrangement joins TRBV7-2 to TRBJ2-3, with 12 bases lining up with TRBD2. Germline loops: CDR1 SGHTA, CDR2 FQGNSA. With 3 bases clipped from V and 4 bases from J, the junction kept 11 bases outside the gene matches. The CDR3 contains 18 residues. In DNA form, the CDR3 reads TGTGCCAGCAGCTTTACCCTAGCGGGAGGGCTTTCATCAGATACGCAGTATTTT. Its translation is CASSFTLAGGLSSDTQYF.

This clone was found once. This rearrangement joins TRBV6-5 to TRBJ1-1; D perhaps matches TRBD1 (6 bases). The CDR3 loop spans 14 amino acids. V lost 0 bases and J lost 2, with 7 bases in between. Germline CDR1 MNHEY, CDR2 SVGAGI. The CDR3 is CASSYSGTNTEAFF. For the CDR3, the DNA is TGTGCCAGCAGTTACTCCGGGACAAACACTGAAGCTTTCTTT.

The chain uses TRBV7-2 and TRBJ2-3; TRBD2 matches 11 bases. The V and J ends lost 3 bases and 4 bases, in that order; junction bases with no gene match: 12. The CDR3 totals 18 residues. Germline CDR1 is SGHTA and CDR2 is FQGNSA. CDR3 coding DNA: TGTGCCAGCAGCTTCCGTTTCTTAGCGGGAGGGCATTCAGATACGCAGTATTTT. Translation gives CASSFRFLAGGHSDTQYF.

CDR3 amino acids: CASSLGVTGGIEQYF. DNA for the CDR3: TGCGCCAGCAGCTTGGGGGTGACAGGGGGCATCGAGCAGTACTTC. The genes are TRBV5-1 and TRBJ2-7; the match to TRBD1 covers 10 bases. CDR1 is SGHRS and CDR2 is YFSETQ in the germline V gene. The CDR3 extends over 15 amino acids. V gave up 0 bases and J gave up 6 bases; unmatched junction bases: 6.

This rearrangement joins TRBV11-2 to TRBJ2-7; a weak D match, TRBD2 (6 bases). CDR3 length: 15 residues. Germline V lookup: CDR1 SGHAT, CDR2 FQNNGV. V was cut by 3 bases and J by 6 bases, with 18 bases left in between. The CDR3 DNA reads as TGTGCCAGCAGCTTCGGGTCTGGACCGGGAGCCGAGCAGTACTTC. Translating it yields CASSFGSGPGAEQYF.

The chain links TRBV5-1 to TRBJ1-1; D is undetermined. The CDR3 totals 13 residues. V was cut by 4 bases and J by 1 base, with 8 bases left in between. Germline V gives CDR1 SGHRS, CDR2 YFSETQ. The CDR3 here is CASSPGTNTEAFF. The CDR3 nucleotides read TGCGCCAGCAGCCCGGGAACGAACACTGAAGCTTTCTTT.

The CDR3 loop is CASSYSGTAYEQYF. The CDR3 DNA is TGTGCCAGCAGTTACTCCGGGACAGCCTACGAGCAGTACTTC. This chain uses TRBV6-5 with TRBJ2-7; TRBD1 matches 7 bases. This CDR3 spans 14 amino acids. Germline V gene data show CDR1 as MNHEY and CDR2 as SVGAGI. V lost 0 bases, J lost 2 bases, and 1 base stayed unmatched.

About this clone itself: At the DNA level, this CDR3 is encoded by other sequences in the same sample as well. In nucleotides, the CDR3 is TGCGCCAGCAGCTTGGGGGACTACAATGAGCAGTTCTTC. Amino acids: CASSLGDYNEQFF. This chain connects TRBV5-1 to TRBJ2-1; D is uncertain. Germline-derived CDR1 and CDR2 are SGHRS and YFSETQ. This CDR3 is built from 13 residues. Trimming took off 0 bases at V and 3 bases at J, with 4 bases between the two ends.

V gene TRBV7-6 combines with J gene TRBJ1-5, with D maybe TRBD1 (5 bases). This CDR3 is built from 15 residues. With 5 bases removed from V and 6 bases from J, the gap between germline ends came to 17 bases. Germline assignment: CDR1 SGHVS and CDR2 FNYEAQ. The CDR3 DNA follows: TGTGCCAGCAGCCCCCGCTGGGGGACGGGTCAGCCCCAGCATTTT. It encodes CASSPRWGTGQPQHF.

The V gene is TRBV5-5, the J gene TRBJ2-6; D gene uncertain. CDR3 length: 15 amino acids. Germline V gene data show CDR1 as SGHKS and CDR2 as YYEKEE (reference sequence). V was cut by 5 bases and J by 3 bases, with 12 bases left in between. CDR3 nucleotides: TGTGCCAGCAGGGGCGGAGATAGTGGGGCCAACGTCCTGACTTTC. Translated: CASRGGDSGANVLTF.

This chain connects TRBV19 to TRBJ2-7; D is unclear. The CDR3 runs to 13 residues. The V end was cut by 6 bases, the J end by 3 bases, with 12 bases between. The germline gives CDR1 LNHDA, CDR2 SQIVND (reference sequence). CDR3 coding DNA: TGTGCCAGTAGCTCCGTGGACGGCTACGAGCAGTACTTC. This translates into CASSSVDGYEQYF.

The V gene is TRBV21-1, the J gene TRBJ2-7; the table's TRBD1 call for D was not verified on the DNA. TRBV21-1 is assigned pseudogene status. The CDR3 loop spans 15 amino acids. CDR3 coding DNA: TGTGCCAGCAGCAAAGAGGCCAGGGGATCCTACGAGCAGTACTTC. It specifies CASSKEARGSYEQYF.

The V and J genes are TRBV25-1 and TRBJ2-1, with TRBD1 matching over 7 bases. The CDR3 contains 16 residues. The V gene end was trimmed by 4 bases and the J gene end by 0 bases; junction bases not matched to a gene: 6. Germline V CDR1 and CDR2: MGHDK, SYGVNS. CDR3 nucleotides: TGTGCCAGCAGTGGGGACAGATCGAGCTCCTACAATGAGCAGTTCTTC. Protein product: CASSGDRSSSYNEQFF.

The chain uses TRBV9 and TRBJ1-6; 9 nucleotides match TRBD1. The V gene's germline CDR1 is SGDLS and CDR2 YYNGEE. Trimming cost V 3 bases and J 7 bases; bases outside gene matches: 5. CDR3 length: 15 residues. The DNA for the CDR3 is TGTGCCAGCAGCGCGGGACAGGGAAAGAATTCACCCCTCCACTTT. It codes for CASSAGQGKNSPLHF. The variable domain in full, with the rest retrieved from reference TRBV9 and TRBJ1-6, is DSGVTQTPKHLITATGQRVTLRCSPRSGDLSVYWYQQSLDQGLQFLIQYYNGEERAKGNILERFSAQQFPDLHSELNLSSLELGDSALYFCASSAGQGKNSPLHFGNGTRLTVT.

This clone is a singleton in its sample. This sequence joins TRBV2 and TRBJ2-5; D might be TRBD2 (6 bases). This CDR3 is built from 14 residues. V dropped 3 bases and J dropped 1 base, with 9 bases sitting between them. Per the germline V gene, CDR1 is SNHLY and CDR2 is FYNNEI. The CDR3 loop reads CASSDGGPQETQYF. CDR3 coding DNA: TGTGCCAGCAGTGATGGAGGGCCCCAAGAGACCCAGTACTTC.

This clone is deemed medium-sized. V and J are TRBV7-9 and TRBJ1-2, with 10 bases that match TRBD1. Germline CDR1 reads SEHNR; CDR2 reads FQNEAQ (reference sequence). The CDR3 extends over 14 amino acids. Trimming at V came to 3 bases and at J to 8 bases, leaving 6 bases not matched to a gene. The CDR3 DNA follows: TGTGCCAGCAGCTTTGGACAGGGGGTCGTCGGCTACACCTTC. Translated, it gives CASSFGQGVVGYTF.

The chain recombines TRBV3-1 (or the pseudogene TRBV3-2) with TRBJ1-5; TRBD1 is a possible D gene (5 bases). From germline, CDR1 is LGHDT and CDR2 YNNKEL (reference sequence). This CDR3 contains 15 residues. The germline V and J ends were trimmed by 1 base and 5 bases, with 12 bases remaining between them. CDR3 in amino acids: CASSQGGGPHQPQHF. The CDR3 DNA sequence: TGTGCCAGCAGCCAAGGGGGCGGACCTCATCAGCCCCAGCATTTT.

The V call is TRBV3-1 (or the pseudogene TRBV3-2), the J call TRBJ2-7; D uncertain. The germline V and J ends were trimmed by 0 bases and 5 bases, with 5 bases remaining between them. The germline CDR1 and CDR2 sequences are LGHDT and YNNKEL (reference sequence). This CDR3 is 12 amino acids long. The CDR3 spells CASSQDTNEQYF. The CDR3 DNA sequence: TGTGCCAGCAGCCAAGATACCAACGAGCAGTACTTC.

This clone showed up just once. The V call is TRBV7-2, the J call TRBJ2-7; 7 bases match TRBD1. V lost 1 base, J lost 0 bases, and 9 bases stayed unmatched. The CDR3 length is 17 residues. CDR1 and CDR2 (germline): SGHTA, FQGNSA. The CDR3 region is CASSLVRGLPSSYEQYF. The CDR3 DNA sequence: TGTGCCAGCAGCTTAGTAAGGGGGCTACCCAGCTCCTACGAGCAGTACTTC.

Relative to its sample, this clone is large. The CDR3 region is CASSQEYPADYNEQFF. The CDR3 DNA sequence: TGCGCCAGCAGCCAAGAATACCCGGCTGACTACAATGAGCAGTTCTTC. This chain uses TRBV4-1 with TRBJ2-1; the D is unclear. CDR3 length: 16 residues. Germline CDR1 MGHRA, CDR2 YSYEKL. Trimming removed 0 bases at V and 3 bases at J, with 12 bases between.

The chain links TRBV25-1 to TRBJ1-2, with D uncertain. This CDR3 comprises 14 residues. Germline CDR1 is MGHDK and CDR2 is SYGVNS. V was shortened by 1 base and J by 7 bases, with 13 bases between the two germline ends. CDR3 region: CASSEFRGRRGYTF. The DNA for the CDR3 is TGTGCCAGCAGTGAATTTAGAGGGAGACGTGGCTACACCTTC.

This chain uses TRBV20-1 with TRBJ2-1, with 8 bases lining up with TRBD1. Per the germline V gene, CDR1 is DFQATT and CDR2 is SNEGSKA (reference sequence). Trimming took 3 bases from V and 4 from J; bases not matched to a gene: 8. The CDR3 consists of 15 residues. The CDR3, as DNA: TGCAGTGCTAGTCCCGGGACAGGCGAATACAATGAGCAGTTCTTC. This gives the protein CSASPGTGEYNEQFF.

The genes are TRBV29-1 and TRBJ2-5, with D possibly being TRBD2 (7 bases). Trimming pared 4 bases from V and 2 bases from J, leaving 11 bases between. Germline CDR1 is SQVTM and CDR2 is ANQGSEA. This CDR3 comprises 13 residues. CDR3 nucleotide sequence: TGCAGCGTTGTACAGGGAGGGCAAGAGACCCAGTACTTC. It specifies CSVVQGGQETQYF.

DNA for the CDR3: TGTGCCAGTAGTCAGGAGGGCTCCGGGGAGCTGTTTTTT. Its protein product is CASSQEGSGELFF. The chain carries TRBV19 and TRBJ2-2; D may be TRBD2 (6 bases). The CDR3 spans 13 residues. Germline V gene sequence: CDR1 LNHDA, CDR2 SQIVND (reference sequence). Trimming removed 5 bases at V and 6 bases at J, with 10 bases between. The full variable domain, its missing parts supplied by reference TRBV19 and TRBJ2-2, is DGGITQSPKYLFRKEGQNVTLSCEQNLNHDAMYWYRQDPGQGLRLIYYSQIVNDFQKGDIAEGYSVSREKKESFPLTVTSAQKNPTAFYLCASSQEGSGELFFGEGSRLTVL.

The chain combines TRBV5-8 with TRBJ2-1, with 10 positions matching TRBD2. Germline V gives CDR1 SGHTS, CDR2 YDEGEE. This CDR3 comprises 17 residues. V shed 2 bases and J 6 bases; nucleotides not matched to a gene: 11. CDR3 sequence: CASSFARGSGRRNEQFF. In DNA form, the CDR3 reads TGTGCCAGCAGCTTCGCCCGGGGTAGCGGGAGGCGCAATGAGCAGTTCTTC. Variable domain in full (rest from reference TRBV5-8 and TRBJ2-1): EAGVTQSPTHLIKTRGQQATLRCSPISGHTSVYWYQQALGLGLQFLLWYDEGEERNRGNFPPRFSGRQFPNYSSELNVNALELEDSALYLCASSFARGSGRRNEQFFGPGTRLTVL.

In its sample, this clone was seen a few times. The J gene is TRBJ2-1, the V gene TRBV10-1; no reliable D call. V dropped 3 bases and J dropped 0 bases, with 12 bases sitting between them. CDR3 length equals 16 residues. Germline V gene sequence: CDR1 WNHNN, CDR2 SYGVQD (reference sequence). The CDR3 DNA reads TGCGCCAGCAGTGATATAGACGGAAGCTCCTACAATGAGCAGTTCTTC. This codes for CASSDIDGSSYNEQFF.